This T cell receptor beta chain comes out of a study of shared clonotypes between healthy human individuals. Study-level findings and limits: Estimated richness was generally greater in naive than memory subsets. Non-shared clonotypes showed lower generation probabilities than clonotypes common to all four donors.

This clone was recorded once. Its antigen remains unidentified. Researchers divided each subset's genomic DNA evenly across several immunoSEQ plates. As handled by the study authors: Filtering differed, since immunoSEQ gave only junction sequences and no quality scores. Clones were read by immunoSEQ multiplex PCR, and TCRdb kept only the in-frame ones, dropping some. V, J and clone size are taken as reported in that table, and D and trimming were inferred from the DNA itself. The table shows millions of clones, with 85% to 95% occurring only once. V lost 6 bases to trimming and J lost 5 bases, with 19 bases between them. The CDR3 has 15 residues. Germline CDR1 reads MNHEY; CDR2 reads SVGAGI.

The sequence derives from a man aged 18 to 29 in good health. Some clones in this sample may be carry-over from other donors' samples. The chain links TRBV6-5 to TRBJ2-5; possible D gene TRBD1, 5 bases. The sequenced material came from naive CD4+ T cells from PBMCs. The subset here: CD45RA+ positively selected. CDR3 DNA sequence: TGTGCCAGCAGGACCGCCCCAAGGGGTTGGGAGACCCAGTACTTC. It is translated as CASRTAPRGWETQYF.